The T cell receptor beta chain described here comes from a study of cytomegalovirus exposure and HLA in healthy donors. Regarding the study as a whole: A later analysis found TCR association rates differed by HLA locus, highest for DRB1 and lowest for HLA-C. Cytomegalovirus association was assigned to around 150 TCR beta chains.

Regarding donors, all were healthy bone marrow donors. Primers: 60 Vbeta forward and 13 Jbeta reverse. Here immunoSEQ multiplex PCR was the method, and the copy in TCRdb shows in-frame clones only, minus some. The sample carries about 180,000 clones, around 80% recorded once. The CDR3 runs to 14 residues. CDR1 SNHLY and CDR2 FYNNEI come from the germline V gene. Trimming took 10 bases from V and 5 from J, leaving 21 bases between them. For this clone: Its specificity is unknown.

The TCR comes from a boy aged 2 to 9 in good health and CMV-seronegative. Sequencing was done on a sample of PBMCs. The rearrangement joins TRBV2 to TRBJ2-7; D possibly corresponds to TRBD2 (5 bases). CDR3 region: CATTEVLLGNEQYF. For the CDR3, the DNA is TGTGCCACCACCGAGGTACTACTAGGCAACGAGCAGTACTTC.